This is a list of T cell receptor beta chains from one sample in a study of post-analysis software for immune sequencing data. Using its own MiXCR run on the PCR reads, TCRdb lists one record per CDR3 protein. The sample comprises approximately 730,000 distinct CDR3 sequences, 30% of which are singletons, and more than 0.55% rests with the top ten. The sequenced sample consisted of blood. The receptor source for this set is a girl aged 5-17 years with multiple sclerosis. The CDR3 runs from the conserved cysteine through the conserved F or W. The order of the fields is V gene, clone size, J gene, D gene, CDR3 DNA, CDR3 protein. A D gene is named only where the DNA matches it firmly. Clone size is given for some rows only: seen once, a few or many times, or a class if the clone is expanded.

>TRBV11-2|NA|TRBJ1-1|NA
TGTGCCAGCAGCCGAACCCCTCGGGTCCCTGAAGCTTTCTTT
CASSRTPRVPEAFF
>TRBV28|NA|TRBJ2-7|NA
TGTGCCAACAGTCAACAGGGCTTACAGAGAGAGCAGTACTTC
CANSQQGLQREQYF
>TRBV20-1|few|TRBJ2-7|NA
TGCAGTGCTAGTGGCTGGACTTCCTACGAGCAGTACTTC
CSASGWTSYEQYF
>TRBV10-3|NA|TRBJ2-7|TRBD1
TGTGCCACCAGTGAGTCGTGGACAGGGAGCTCCTACGAGCAGTACTTC
CATSESWTGSSYEQYF
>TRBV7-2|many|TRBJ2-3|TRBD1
TGTGCCAGCAGCCCTCCGGGACAGGGAAATTTAGATACGCAGTATTTT
CASSPPGQGNLDTQYF
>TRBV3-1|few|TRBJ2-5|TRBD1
TGTGCCAGCAGCCAGCGGACAGGGGGCGCAGAGACCCAGTACTTC
CASSQRTGGAETQYF
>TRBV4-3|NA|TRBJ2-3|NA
TGCGCCAGCAGCCGAGTACCGGGACACTCGGTTCCAGATACGCAGTATTTT
CASSRVPGHSVPDTQYF
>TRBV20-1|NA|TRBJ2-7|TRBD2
TGCAGTGCTAACATGCTAGCGGGAGCCTACGAGCAGTACTTC
CSANMLAGAYEQYF
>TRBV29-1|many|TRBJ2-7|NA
TGCAGCGTCGGGGGACAGAGCTCCTACGAGCAGTACTTC
CSVGGQSSYEQYF
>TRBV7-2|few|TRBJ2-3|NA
TGTGCCAGCAGCACTACTCGGGCCCTTGTAGCAGATACGCAGTATTTT
CASSTTRALVADTQYF
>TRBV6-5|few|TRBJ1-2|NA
TGTGCCAGCAGTTACTCCCGGACCCCCTATGGCTACACCTTC
CASSYSRTPYGYTF
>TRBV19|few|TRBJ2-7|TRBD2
TGTGCCAGTAGATTAACTAGCGGGGCCTACGAGCAGTACTTC
CASRLTSGAYEQYF
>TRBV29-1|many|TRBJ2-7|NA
TGCAGCGTACCCAGGGGATCCGGCTACGAGCAGTACTTC
CSVPRGSGYEQYF
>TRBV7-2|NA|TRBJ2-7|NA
TGTGCCAGCAGCTCAGGATATGGGCCCTACTACGAGCAGTACTTC
CASSSGYGPYYEQYF
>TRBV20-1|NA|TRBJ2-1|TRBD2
TGCAGTGCTAGAGATCCAACTAGCGGCGTTTACGAGTTCTTC
CSARDPTSGVYEFF
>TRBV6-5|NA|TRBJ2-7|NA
TGTGCCAGCAGACGTCCGGGTGGTGGGGGCAGCTCCTACGAGCAGTACTTC
CASRRPGGGGSSYEQYF
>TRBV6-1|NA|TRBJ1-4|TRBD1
TGTGCCAGCAGTGAGACAGGGAAGAAGGAAAAACTGTTTTTT
CASSETGKKEKLFF
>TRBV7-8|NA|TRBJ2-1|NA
TGTGCCAGCAGCTTAGGGGCCCACTACAATGAGCAGTTCTTC
CASSLGAHYNEQFF
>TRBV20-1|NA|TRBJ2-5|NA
TGCAGTGCTAGATCGACAGGCGGGTCCCAGTACTTC
CSARSTGGSQYF
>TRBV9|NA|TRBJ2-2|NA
TGTGCCAGCAGGGCTACGGGTTACACCGGGGAGCTGTTTTTT
CASRATGYTGELFF
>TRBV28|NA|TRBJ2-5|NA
TGTGCCAGCAGACCGCGGACCTTTCTAGACCAGTACTTC
CASRPRTFLDQYF
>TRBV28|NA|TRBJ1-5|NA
TGTGCCAGCATCGGGGGGGTCGGACAGCCCCAGCATTTT
CASIGGVGQPQHF
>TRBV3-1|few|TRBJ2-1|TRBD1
TGTGCCAGCAGTTTGGACAGGGGGCTCTCCAATGAGCAGTTCTTC
CASSLDRGLSNEQFF
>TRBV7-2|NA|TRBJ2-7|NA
TGTGCCAGCAGCTCTAAATTTGACAGGAGGGAACCCTACGAGCAGTACTTC
CASSSKFDRREPYEQYF
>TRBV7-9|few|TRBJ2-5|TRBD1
TGTGCCAGCAGCTTTACCGGACAGGGCGAGACCCAGTACTTC
CASSFTGQGETQYF
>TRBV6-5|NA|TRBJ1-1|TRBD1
TGTGCCAGCAGTCTCCGCGGGACAGGGGGCACTGAAGCTTTCTTT
CASSLRGTGGTEAFF